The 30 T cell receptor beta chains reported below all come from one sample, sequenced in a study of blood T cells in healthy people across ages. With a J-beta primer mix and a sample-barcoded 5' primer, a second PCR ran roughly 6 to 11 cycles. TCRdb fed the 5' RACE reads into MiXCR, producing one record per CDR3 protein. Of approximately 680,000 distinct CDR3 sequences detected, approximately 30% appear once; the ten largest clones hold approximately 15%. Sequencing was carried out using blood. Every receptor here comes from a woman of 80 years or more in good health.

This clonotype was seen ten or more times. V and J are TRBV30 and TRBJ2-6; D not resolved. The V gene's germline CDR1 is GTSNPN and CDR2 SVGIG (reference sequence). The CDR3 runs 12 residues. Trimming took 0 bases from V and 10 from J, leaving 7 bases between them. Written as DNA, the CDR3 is TGTGCCTGGAGTGTATTCCAGAACGTCCTGACTTTC. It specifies CAWSVFQNVLTF.

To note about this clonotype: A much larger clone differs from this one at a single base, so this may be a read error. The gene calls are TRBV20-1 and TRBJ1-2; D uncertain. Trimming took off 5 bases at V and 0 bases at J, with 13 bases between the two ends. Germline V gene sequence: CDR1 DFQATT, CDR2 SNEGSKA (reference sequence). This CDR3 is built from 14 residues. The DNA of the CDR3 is TGCAGTGCTCTCGACGGGGTAACTAACTATGGCTACACCTTC. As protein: CSALDGVTNYGYTF.

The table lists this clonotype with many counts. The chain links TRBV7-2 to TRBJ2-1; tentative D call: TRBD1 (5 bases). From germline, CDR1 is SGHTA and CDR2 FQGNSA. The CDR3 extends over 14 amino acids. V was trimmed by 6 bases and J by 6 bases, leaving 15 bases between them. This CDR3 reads CASRHQGQGNEQFF. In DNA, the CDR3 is TGTGCCAGCAGGCACCAGGGCCAGGGCAATGAGCAGTTCTTC.

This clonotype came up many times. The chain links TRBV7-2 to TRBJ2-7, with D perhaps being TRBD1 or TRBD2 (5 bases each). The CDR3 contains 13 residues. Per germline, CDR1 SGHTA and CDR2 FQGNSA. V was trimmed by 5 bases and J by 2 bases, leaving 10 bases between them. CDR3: CASSPLGAYEQYF. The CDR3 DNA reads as TGTGCCAGCAGCCCGTTGGGGGCCTACGAGCAGTACTTC.

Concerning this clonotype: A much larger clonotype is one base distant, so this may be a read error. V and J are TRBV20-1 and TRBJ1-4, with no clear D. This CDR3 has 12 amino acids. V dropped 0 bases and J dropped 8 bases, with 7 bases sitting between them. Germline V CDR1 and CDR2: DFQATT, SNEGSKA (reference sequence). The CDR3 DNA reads TGCAGTGCTAGAGACTTGTGGGAAAAACTGTTTTTT. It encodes CSARDLWEKLFF.

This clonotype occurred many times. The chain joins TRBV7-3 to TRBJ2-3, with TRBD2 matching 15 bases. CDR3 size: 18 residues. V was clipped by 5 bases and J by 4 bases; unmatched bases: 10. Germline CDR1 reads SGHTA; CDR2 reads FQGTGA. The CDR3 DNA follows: TGTGCCAGCAGCCGGACTAGCGGGGGGGCTAGTTCGGCAGATACGCAGTATTTT. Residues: CASSRTSGGASSADTQYF. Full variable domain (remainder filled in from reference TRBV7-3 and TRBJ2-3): GAGVSQTPSNKVTEKGKYVELRCDPISGHTALYWYRQSLGQGPEFLIYFQGTGAADDSGLPNDRFFAVRPEGSVSTLKIQRTERGDSAVYLCASSRTSGGASSADTQYFGPGTRLTVL.

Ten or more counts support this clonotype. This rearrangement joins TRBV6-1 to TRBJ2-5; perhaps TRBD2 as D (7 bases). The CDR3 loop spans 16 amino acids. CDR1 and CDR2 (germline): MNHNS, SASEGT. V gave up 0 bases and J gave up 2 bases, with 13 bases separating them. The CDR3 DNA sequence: TGTGCCAGCAGTGAAGCGGGGAGGGGGGCACAAGAGACCCAGTACTTC. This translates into CASSEAGRGAQETQYF.

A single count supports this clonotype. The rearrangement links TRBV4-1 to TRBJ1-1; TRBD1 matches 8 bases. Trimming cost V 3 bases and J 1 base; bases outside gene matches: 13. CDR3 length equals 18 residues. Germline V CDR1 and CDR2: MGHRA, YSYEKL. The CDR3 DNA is TGCGCCAGCAGCCATGCAAGACAGGGGCACTACCCGAACACTGAAGCTTTCTTT. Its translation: CASSHARQGHYPNTEAFF.

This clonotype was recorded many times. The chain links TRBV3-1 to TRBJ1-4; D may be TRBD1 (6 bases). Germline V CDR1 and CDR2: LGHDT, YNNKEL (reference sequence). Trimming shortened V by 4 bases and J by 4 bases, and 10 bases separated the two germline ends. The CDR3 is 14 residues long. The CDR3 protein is CASSLRTDNEKLFF. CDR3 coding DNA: TGTGCCAGCAGCCTCCGGACAGATAATGAAAAACTGTTTTTT.

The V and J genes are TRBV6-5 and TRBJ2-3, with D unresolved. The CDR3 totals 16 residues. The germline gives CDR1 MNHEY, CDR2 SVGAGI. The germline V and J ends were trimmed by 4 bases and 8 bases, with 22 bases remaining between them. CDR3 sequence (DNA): TGTGCCAGCAGTTCCCTGGACGCAGCCGGCAAATCTACGCAGTATTTT. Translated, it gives CASSSLDAAGKSTQYF.

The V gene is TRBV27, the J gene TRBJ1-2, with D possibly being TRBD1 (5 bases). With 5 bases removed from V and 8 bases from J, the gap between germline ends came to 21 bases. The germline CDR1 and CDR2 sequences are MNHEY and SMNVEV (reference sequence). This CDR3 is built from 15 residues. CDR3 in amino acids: CASSPHGGEAWGYTF. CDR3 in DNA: TGTGCCAGCAGTCCCCATGGAGGGGAGGCCTGGGGCTACACCTTC.

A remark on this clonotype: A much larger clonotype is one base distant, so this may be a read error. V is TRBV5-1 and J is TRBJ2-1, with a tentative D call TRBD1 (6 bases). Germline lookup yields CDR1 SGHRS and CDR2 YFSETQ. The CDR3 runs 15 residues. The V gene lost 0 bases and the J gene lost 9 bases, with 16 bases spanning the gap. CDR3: CASSLGGQGTGEQFF. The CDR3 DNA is TGCGCCAGCAGCTTGGGAGGCCAGGGGACGGGTGAGCAGTTCTTC.

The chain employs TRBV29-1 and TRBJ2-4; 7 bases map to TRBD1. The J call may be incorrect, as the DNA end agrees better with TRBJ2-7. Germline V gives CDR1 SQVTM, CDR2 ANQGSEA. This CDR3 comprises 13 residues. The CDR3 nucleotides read TGCAGCGTTGTGACAGGGCTTGCCTACGAGCAGTACTTC. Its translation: CSVVTGLAYEQYF.

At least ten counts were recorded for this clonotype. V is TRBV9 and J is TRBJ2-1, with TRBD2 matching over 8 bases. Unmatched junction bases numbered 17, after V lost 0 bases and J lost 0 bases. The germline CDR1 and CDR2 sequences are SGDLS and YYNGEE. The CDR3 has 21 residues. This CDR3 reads CASSVGPGASGFQTSYNEQFF. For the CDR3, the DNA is TGTGCCAGCAGCGTAGGGCCTGGGGCTAGCGGGTTTCAAACCTCCTACAATGAGCAGTTCTTC.

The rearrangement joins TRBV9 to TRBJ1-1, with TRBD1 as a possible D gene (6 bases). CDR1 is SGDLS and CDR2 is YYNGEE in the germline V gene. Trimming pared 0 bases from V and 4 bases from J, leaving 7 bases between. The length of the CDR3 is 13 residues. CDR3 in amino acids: CASSVDRATEAFF. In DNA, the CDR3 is TGTGCCAGCAGCGTAGACAGGGCCACTGAAGCTTTCTTT.

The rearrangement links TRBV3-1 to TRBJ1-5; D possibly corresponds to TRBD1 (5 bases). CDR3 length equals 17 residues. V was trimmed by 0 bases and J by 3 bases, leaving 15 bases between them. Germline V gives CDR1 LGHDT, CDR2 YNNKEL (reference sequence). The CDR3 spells CASSQDLGPNPNQPQHF. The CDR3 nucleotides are TGTGCCAGCAGCCAAGATCTGGGACCCAACCCCAATCAGCCCCAGCATTTT. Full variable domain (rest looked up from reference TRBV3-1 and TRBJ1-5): DTAVSQTPKYLVTQMGNDKSIKCEQNLGHDTMYWYKQDSKKFLKIMFSYNNKELIINETVPNRFSPKSPDKAHLNLHINSLELGDSAVYFCASSQDLGPNPNQPQHFGDGTRLSIL.

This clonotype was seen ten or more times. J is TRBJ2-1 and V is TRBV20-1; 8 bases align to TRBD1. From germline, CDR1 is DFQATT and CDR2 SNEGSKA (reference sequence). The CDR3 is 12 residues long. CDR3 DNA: TGCGGAAAGACAGGGGCATACAATGAGCAGTTCTTC. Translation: CGKTGAYNEQFF.

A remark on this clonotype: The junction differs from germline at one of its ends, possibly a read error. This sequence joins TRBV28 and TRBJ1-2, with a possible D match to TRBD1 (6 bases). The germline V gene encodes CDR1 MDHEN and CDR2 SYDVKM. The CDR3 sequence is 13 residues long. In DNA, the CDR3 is TGTGTCAGCAGTTTATTAGGGGGGTATGGCTACACCTTC. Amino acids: CVSSLLGGYGYTF.

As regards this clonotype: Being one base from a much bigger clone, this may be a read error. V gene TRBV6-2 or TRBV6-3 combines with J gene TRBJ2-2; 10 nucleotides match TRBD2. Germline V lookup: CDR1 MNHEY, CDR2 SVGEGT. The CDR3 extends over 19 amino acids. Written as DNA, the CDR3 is TGTGCCAGCAGTTCGCGGGGTAGCGGGGGGCCTGCGAACACCGGGGAGCGGTTTTTT. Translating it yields CASSSRGSGGPANTGERFF.

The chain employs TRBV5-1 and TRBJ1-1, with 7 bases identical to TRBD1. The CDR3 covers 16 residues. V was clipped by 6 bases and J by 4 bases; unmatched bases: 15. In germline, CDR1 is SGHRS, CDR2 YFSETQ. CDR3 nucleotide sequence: TGCGCCAGCATCCCTCAGGGGGGAGCGAGAGCCACTGAAGCTTTCTTT. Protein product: CASIPQGGARATEAFF.

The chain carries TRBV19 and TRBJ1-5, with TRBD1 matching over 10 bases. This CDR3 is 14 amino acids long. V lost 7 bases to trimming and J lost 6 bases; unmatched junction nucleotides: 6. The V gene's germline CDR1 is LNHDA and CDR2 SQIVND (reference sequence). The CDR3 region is CASIDRGQGQPQHF. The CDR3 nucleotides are TGTGCCAGTATTGACAGGGGGCAGGGTCAGCCCCAGCATTTT.

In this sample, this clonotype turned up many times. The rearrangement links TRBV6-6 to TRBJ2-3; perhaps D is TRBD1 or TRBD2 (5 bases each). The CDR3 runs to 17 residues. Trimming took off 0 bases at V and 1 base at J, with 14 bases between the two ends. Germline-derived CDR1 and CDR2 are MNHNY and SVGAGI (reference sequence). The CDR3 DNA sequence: TGTGCCAGCAGTTACTCGTCAGGGACCTTCGGCACAGATACGCAGTATTTT. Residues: CASSYSSGTFGTDTQYF.

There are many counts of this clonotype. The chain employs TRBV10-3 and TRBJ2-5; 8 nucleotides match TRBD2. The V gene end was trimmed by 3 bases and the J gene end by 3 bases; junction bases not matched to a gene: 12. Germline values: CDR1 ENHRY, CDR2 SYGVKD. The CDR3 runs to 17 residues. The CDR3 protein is CAISDSGGAGRKETQYF. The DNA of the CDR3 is TGTGCCATCAGTGATTCGGGGGGGGCCGGGAGAAAAGAGACCCAGTACTTC.

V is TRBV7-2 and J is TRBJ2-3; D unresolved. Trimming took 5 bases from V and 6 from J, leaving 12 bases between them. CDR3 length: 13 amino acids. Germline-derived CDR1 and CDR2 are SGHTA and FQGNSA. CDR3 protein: CASSQARADTQYF. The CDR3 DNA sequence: TGTGCCAGCAGCCAAGCGAGAGCGGATACGCAGTATTTT.

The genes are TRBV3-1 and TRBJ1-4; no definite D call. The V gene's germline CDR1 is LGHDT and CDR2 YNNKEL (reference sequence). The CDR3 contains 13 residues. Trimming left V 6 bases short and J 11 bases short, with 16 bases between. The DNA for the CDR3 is TGTGCCAGCAGTCAAAGTAGGGTGCCGAAACTGTTTTTT. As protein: CASSQSRVPKLFF.

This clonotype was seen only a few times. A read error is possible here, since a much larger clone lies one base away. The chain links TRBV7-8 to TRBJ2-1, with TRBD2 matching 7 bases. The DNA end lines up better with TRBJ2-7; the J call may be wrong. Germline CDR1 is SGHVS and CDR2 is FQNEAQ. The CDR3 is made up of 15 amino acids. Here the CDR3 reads CASSLGLAVYNEQYF. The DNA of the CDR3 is TGTGCCAGCAGCTTAGGGCTAGCGGTATACAATGAGCAGTACTTC.

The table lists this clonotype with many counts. The CDR3 is CASSLRVGGGYGTGELFF. The CDR3 nucleotides read TGTGCCAGCAGTTTAAGGGTTGGAGGGGGCTACGGCACCGGGGAGCTGTTTTTT. This chain uses TRBV12-3 or TRBV12-4 with TRBJ2-2; D may be TRBD1 (7 bases). Between the trimmed V and J ends, which lost 2 bases and 4 bases, there was a span of 20 bases. The CDR3 has 18 residues.

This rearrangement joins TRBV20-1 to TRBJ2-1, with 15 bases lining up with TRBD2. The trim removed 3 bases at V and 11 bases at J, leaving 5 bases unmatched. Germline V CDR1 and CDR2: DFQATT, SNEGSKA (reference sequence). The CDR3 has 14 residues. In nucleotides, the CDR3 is TGCAGTGCTAGTGAGGGACTAGCGGGAGGAAAGCAGTTCTTC. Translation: CSASEGLAGGKQFF.

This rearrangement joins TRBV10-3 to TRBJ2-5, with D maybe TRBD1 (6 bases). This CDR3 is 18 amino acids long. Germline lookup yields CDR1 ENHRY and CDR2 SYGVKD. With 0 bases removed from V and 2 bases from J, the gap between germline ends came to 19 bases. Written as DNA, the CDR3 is TGTGCCATCAGTGAGTCGACTCGGCAGGGGATCGGGCAAGAGACCCAGTACTTC. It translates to CAISESTRQGIGQETQYF.

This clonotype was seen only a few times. As DNA, the CDR3 is TGTGCCAGCAGTCACAGGGGTTATCCTGAGCATCAGCCCCAGCATTTT. It yields the protein CASSHRGYPEHQPQHF. V is TRBV2 and J is TRBJ1-5; 7 bases line up with TRBD1. CDR1 is SNHLY, CDR2 FYNNEI, per germline. Losses at the gene ends were 5 bases for V and 5 bases for J; bases not matched to a gene: 12. This CDR3 contains 16 residues.